A single sample is the source of the 28 T cell receptor beta chains below, sequenced in a study of blood T cell repertoires in COVID-19. Sequenced by immunoSEQ multiplex PCR; TCRdb stores in-frame clones only, minus some. The sample has under 200,000 clones, 82% seen once; the top ten hold 15% to 20%. The specimen sequenced was PBMCs or T cells enriched from blood (not recorded which). These receptors originate from a man in his fifties or sixties who had recovered from COVID-19.

The chain carries TRBV18 and TRBJ1-6; 9 bases line up with TRBD1. This CDR3 is 14 amino acids long. CDR1 and CDR2 from the germline V gene are KGHSH and LQKENI. V lost 4 bases and J lost 7; bases outside the gene matches: 2. The chain's CDR3 is CASSRGQGNSPLHF. CDR3 DNA: TGTGCCAGCTCACGGGGACAGGGAAATTCACCCCTCCACTTT.

V gene TRBV7-9 combines with J gene TRBJ2-3; D remains ambiguous. The V end was cut by 1 base, the J end by 3 bases, with 5 bases between. This CDR3 contains 13 residues. CDR1 and CDR2 (germline): SEHNR, FQNEAQ (reference sequence). The CDR3 sequence: CASSLVQTDTQYF. The CDR3 DNA follows: TGTGCCAGCAGCTTAGTACAAACAGATACGCAGTATTTT.

V gene TRBV9 combines with J gene TRBJ2-7; TRBD1 aligns across 11 bases. Germline CDR1 reads SGDLS; CDR2 reads YYNGEE. This CDR3 has 16 residues. V shed 1 base and J 6 bases; nucleotides not matched to a gene: 9. In nucleotides, the CDR3 is TGTGCCAGCAGCGTAACCGGGACAGGGGGTCCTATCGAGCAGTACTTC. It translates to CASSVTGTGGPIEQYF.

V gene TRBV28 combines with J gene TRBJ1-2; 8 bases agree with TRBD1. V trimming: 0 bases; J trimming: 6 bases; junction bases outside the gene matches: 9. CDR1 MDHEN and CDR2 SYDVKM come from the germline V gene. The CDR3 has 16 residues. The chain's CDR3 is CASSLCSWTGFHGYTF. CDR3 in DNA: TGTGCCAGCAGTTTATGCTCCTGGACAGGGTTTCATGGCTACACCTTC.

This chain joins TRBV27 and TRBJ2-3; 10 bases map to TRBD2. Germline CDR1 and CDR2: MNHEY and SMNVEV (reference sequence). The CDR3 totals 14 residues. V lost 8 bases and J lost 4; bases outside the gene matches: 6. The CDR3 here is CASSLAGVPDTQYF. Here the CDR3 DNA reads TGTGCCAGCTCGCTAGCGGGAGTACCAGATACGCAGTATTTT.

J is TRBJ1-6 and V is TRBV28, with TRBD1 matching over 8 bases. The V gene's germline CDR1 is MDHEN and CDR2 SYDVKM. The CDR3 extends over 14 amino acids. V lost 7 bases, J lost 9 bases, and 8 bases stayed unmatched. For the CDR3, the DNA is TGTGCCAGCACCAGGACAGGGATAAGTTCACCCCTCCACTTT. This translates into CASTRTGISSPLHF. Supplemented by reference TRBV28 and TRBJ1-6, the full variable domain reads DVKVTQSSRYLVKRTGEKVFLECVQDMDHENMFWYRQDPGLGLRLIYFSYDVKMKEKGDIPEGYSVSREKKERFSLILESASTNQTSMYLCASTRTGISSPLHFGNGTRLTVT.

This chain uses TRBV19 with TRBJ2-7; 9 bases align to TRBD1. CDR1 is LNHDA and CDR2 is SQIVND in the germline V gene (reference sequence). This CDR3 is 15 amino acids long. Trimming took 6 bases from V and 0 from J; bases not matched to a gene: 6. The CDR3 is CASSLRQGGSYEQYF. Here the CDR3 DNA reads TGTGCCAGTAGCCTCCGACAGGGGGGCTCCTACGAGCAGTACTTC.

This chain joins TRBV19 and TRBJ1-2, with D possibly TRBD1 on 6 matching bases. The ends were cut back, 0 bases at V and 2 bases at J, with 10 bases in the middle. The CDR3 sequence is 15 residues long. Looked up from germline, CDR1 is LNHDA and CDR2 is SQIVND (reference sequence). The CDR3 region is CASSIDGQPNYGYTF. DNA for the CDR3: TGTGCCAGTAGTATAGACGGACAGCCCAACTATGGCTACACCTTC.

In the case of this clone: At the DNA level, this CDR3 is encoded by other sequences in the same sample as well. The chain employs TRBV7-2 and TRBJ1-1; TRBD1 agrees at 8 bases. V trimming: 3 bases; J trimming: 1 base; junction bases outside the gene matches: 1. The V gene's germline CDR1 is SGHTA and CDR2 FQGNSA. This CDR3 has 14 amino acids. The CDR3 DNA follows: TGTGCCAGCAGCTTGGGACAGGCGAACACTGAAGCTTTCTTT. Protein: CASSLGQANTEAFF.

The chain employs TRBV5-8 and TRBJ2-5, with D possibly being TRBD2 (6 bases). CDR3 length: 16 residues. Germline values: CDR1 SGHTS, CDR2 YDEGEE. Trimming stripped 0 bases from V and 2 bases from J, with 14 bases between. CDR3 loop: CASSLEGQGGQETQYF. The CDR3 coding sequence is TGTGCCAGCAGCTTGGAGGGCCAAGGAGGGCAAGAGACCCAGTACTTC.

In DNA, the CDR3 is TGTGCCAGCAGCCTGACGGAGTATGGCTACACCTTC. Its protein product is CASSLTEYGYTF. This chain uses TRBV14 with TRBJ1-2; D unresolved. This CDR3 is built from 12 residues. Looked up from germline, CDR1 is SGHDN and CDR2 is FVKESK. V lost 4 bases, J lost 5 bases, and 8 bases lay in between.

This clone has only a few counts. This sequence joins TRBV5-1 and TRBJ1-5, with D maybe TRBD1 (5 bases). Trimming left V 0 bases short and J 0 bases short, with 7 bases between. The CDR3 contains 15 residues. The germline CDR1 and CDR2 sequences are SGHRS and YFSETQ. The CDR3 nucleotides are TGCGCCAGCAGCTTGGAGGGGTATAGCAATCAGCCCCAGCATTTT. This sequence encodes CASSLEGYSNQPQHF.

This clone occurred once. This chain links TRBV29-1 with TRBJ1-2; tentative D call: TRBD1 (6 bases). Trimming took 5 bases from V and 4 from J, leaving 11 bases between them. Per germline, CDR1 SQVTM and CDR2 ANQGSEA. This CDR3 comprises 12 residues. The CDR3 bases are TGCAGCGTTCCTAGAGGGGGCTATGGCTACACCTTC. Its protein is CSVPRGGYGYTF. The whole variable domain, filled in from reference TRBV29-1 and TRBJ1-2, reads SAVISQKPSRDICQRGTSLTIQCQVDSQVTMMFWYRQQPGQSLTLIATANQGSEATYESGFVIDKFPISRPNLTFSTLTVSNMSPEDSSIYLCSVPRGGYGYTFGSGTRLTVV.

The rearrangement links TRBV9 to TRBJ2-3, with TRBD2 matching over 9 bases. Unmatched junction bases numbered 11, after V lost 0 bases and J lost 0 bases. This CDR3 region has 19 residues. In germline, CDR1 is SGDLS, CDR2 YYNGEE. The CDR3 is CASSVDDAGGPFSTDTQYF. CDR3 in DNA: TGTGCCAGCAGCGTAGACGATGCGGGGGGGCCCTTTAGCACAGATACGCAGTATTTT. Full variable domain (rest looked up from reference TRBV9 and TRBJ2-3): DSGVTQTPKHLITATGQRVTLRCSPRSGDLSVYWYQQSLDQGLQFLIQYYNGEERAKGNILERFSAQQFPDLHSELNLSSLELGDSALYFCASSVDDAGGPFSTDTQYFGPGTRLTVL.

The rearrangement uses TRBV29-1 and TRBJ1-1, with D possibly being TRBD1 (5 bases). V gave up 2 bases and J gave up 4 bases, with 11 bases separating them. CDR3 length: 13 amino acids. Per germline, CDR1 SQVTM and CDR2 ANQGSEA. CDR3 sequence (DNA): TGCAGCGTTGAAAGGGGTTTCAGCACTGAAGCTTTCTTT. It is translated as CSVERGFSTEAFF.

Notes on this clone: A read error may produce the germline difference seen at one junction end. The chain is built from TRBV7-7 and TRBJ2-1; D is unresolved. Per the germline V gene, CDR1 is SSHAT and CDR2 is FNYEAQ (reference sequence). CDR3 length: 16 residues. This chain's CDR3 is CASSPHQASSDNEQFF. The CDR3 DNA reads TGTGCTAGCAGCCCACACCAGGCCTCCTCCGACAATGAGCAGTTCTTC.

This chain connects TRBV7-6 to TRBJ1-4; 9 bases fit TRBD1. This CDR3 spans 14 amino acids. The germline V gene encodes CDR1 SGHVS and CDR2 FNYEAQ. V was pared by 5 bases and J by 7 bases, with 5 bases of the junction left unmatched. The CDR3 sequence is CASSEDRGAEKLFF. CDR3 nucleotide sequence: TGTGCCAGCAGCGAAGACAGGGGGGCTGAAAAACTGTTTTTT.

The rearrangement uses TRBV3-1 (or the pseudogene TRBV3-2) and TRBJ1-2; no firm D call. The V end lost 0 bases, the J end lost 7 bases, and 15 bases lay between the germline ends. Germline values: CDR1 LGHDT, CDR2 YNNKEL (reference sequence). The CDR3 extends over 15 amino acids. The CDR3 DNA sequence: TGTGCCAGCAGCCAAGAAGGAGCTGGGTCTGGTGGCTACACCTTC. As protein: CASSQEGAGSGGYTF.

V usage is TRBV6-5 and J usage is TRBJ2-3; the D gene is possibly TRBD2 (6 bases). The CDR3 runs 15 residues. V dropped 3 bases and J dropped 2 bases, with 12 bases sitting between them. The germline CDR1 and CDR2 sequences are MNHEY and SVGAGI. The CDR3 loop reads CASSYFGGLTDTQYF. The CDR3 DNA follows: TGTGCCAGCAGTTATTTCGGGGGACTCACAGATACGCAGTATTTT.

This sequence joins TRBV6-5 and TRBJ2-2; D is undetermined. The CDR3 length is 12 residues. Germline-derived CDR1 and CDR2 are MNHEY and SVGAGI. The V gene lost 2 bases and the J gene lost 7 bases, with 5 bases spanning the gap. The CDR3 DNA reads TGTGCCAGCAGTTACCCACACGGGGAGCTGTTTTTT. Translation: CASSYPHGELFF.

The V call is TRBV19, the J call TRBJ2-2; TRBD1 matches at 8 bases. CDR3 length: 14 residues. Germline V gene sequence: CDR1 LNHDA, CDR2 SQIVND (reference sequence). V dropped 5 bases and J dropped 7; count of bases not matched to a gene: 6. CDR3 residues: CASSVTGGGGELFF. In DNA form, the CDR3 reads TGTGCCAGTAGTGTTACAGGGGGAGGCGGGGAGCTGTTTTTT.

This clone was counted between two and nine times. In DNA, the CDR3 is TGTGCCAGCAGCTTAGGGGTCAGGTCCCACGAGCAGTACTTC. Amino acid sequence: CASSLGVRSHEQYF. This rearrangement joins TRBV7-2 to TRBJ2-7; no clear D. CDR1 SGHTA and CDR2 FQGNSA come from the germline V gene. Trimming shortened V by 1 base and J by 5 bases, and 12 bases separated the two germline ends. The CDR3 runs 14 residues.

This clone showed up many times. The chain is built from TRBV11-3 and TRBJ2-1; D remains ambiguous. V was pared by 1 base and J by 0 bases, with 7 bases between. Germline assignment: CDR1 SGHNT and CDR2 YENEEA. The CDR3 has 15 amino acids. The CDR3 nucleotides read TGTGCCAGCAGCTTAGGGCCTAGCTCCTACAATGAGCAGTTCTTC. It encodes CASSLGPSSYNEQFF. Drawing the rest from reference TRBV11-3 and TRBJ2-1, the complete variable domain is EAGVVQSPRYKIIEKKQPVAFWCNPISGHNTLYWYLQNLGQGPELLIRYENEEAVDDSQLPKDRFSAERLKGVDSTLKIQPAELGDSAVYLCASSLGPSSYNEQFFGPGTRLTVL.

V and J are TRBV5-1 and TRBJ2-7, with 9 bases matching TRBD1. Germline V gene sequence: CDR1 SGHRS, CDR2 YFSETQ. J gave up 2 bases and V 0 bases, and 3 bases lay outside the gene matches. The CDR3 runs 15 residues. CDR3 protein: CASSLAGTGTYEQYF. The CDR3 nucleotides are TGCGCCAGCAGCTTGGCCGGGACAGGGACCTACGAGCAGTACTTC. Together with reference TRBV5-1 and TRBJ2-7, the CDR3 gives the full variable domain: KAGVTQTPRYLIKTRGQQVTLSCSPISGHRSVSWYQQTPGQGLQFLFEYFSETQRNKGNFPGRFSGRQFSNSRSEMNVSTLELGDSALYLCASSLAGTGTYEQYFGPGTRLTVT.

V and J are TRBV14 and TRBJ1-2; 7 bases fit TRBD1. The CDR3 contains 15 residues. V trimming: 1 base; J trimming: 4 bases; junction bases outside the gene matches: 6. Germline CDR1 SGHDN, CDR2 FVKESK. The CDR3 coding sequence is TGTGCCAGCAGCCAAGTGACAGGGAAGGGCTATGGCTACACCTTC. This encodes CASSQVTGKGYGYTF.

This chain joins TRBV29-1 and TRBJ2-2; D is possibly TRBD1 (5 bases). In germline, CDR1 is SQVTM, CDR2 ANQGSEA. The V gene lost 4 bases and the J gene lost 4 bases, with 10 bases spanning the gap. There are 13 residues in the CDR3. CDR3 sequence reads: CSVGQGSTGELFF. For the CDR3, the DNA is TGCAGCGTTGGCCAGGGTTCCACCGGGGAGCTGTTTTTT.

The V call is TRBV2, the J call TRBJ2-4, with a tentative D call TRBD1 (5 bases). The CDR3 loop spans 16 amino acids. V lost 0 bases, J lost 1 base, and 10 bases lay in between. From germline, CDR1 is SNHLY and CDR2 FYNNEI. CDR3 DNA sequence: TGTGCCAGCAGTGAAGCGCTCAGGGTGGCCAAAAACATTCAGTACTTC. Translation gives CASSEALRVAKNIQYF.

This clone was counted once. The chain has TRBV5-1 and TRBJ2-2; 9 nucleotides match TRBD1. The CDR3 has 16 amino acids. With V trimmed by 4 bases and J by 2 bases, 6 bases remained unmatched. Germline lookup yields CDR1 SGHRS and CDR2 YFSETQ. The CDR3 DNA reads as TGCGCCAGCAGCGCTCTGACAGGGGGAAACACCGGGGAGCTGTTTTTT. Translation: CASSALTGGNTGELFF.